The sequence of this TCR beta chain was determined in a study of T-cell reconstitution after alpha-beta-depleted transplantation in children. About this clonotype itself: Its antigen is as yet unknown.

Preparation of the TCRbeta library used unique molecular identifiers. TCRdb reprocessed the PCR reads via MiXCR and lists one record per CDR3 protein. The sample holds roughly 490,000 distinct CDR3 sequences, roughly 11% seen once. General study results and limits: Diversity of TCRbeta at day 60 was high in some patients, arising from surviving recipient T cells and thymic progenitors. At one year after transplant, newly produced T cells mostly accounted for T-cell counts and diversity. Two months or so post-transplant, alpha-beta T cells reportedly derived from several hundred expanded graft clones.

In germline, CDR1 is LGHNA, CDR2 YSLEER. CDR3 length: 17 amino acids. V was clipped by 2 bases and J by 4 bases; unmatched bases: 11. The clonotype comes from a female patient aged 2-10 years who had a stem cell transplant for aplastic anemia, so the T cells may come from the graft donor. The source material was PBMCs, mostly from graft donor cells, sampled 180 days after TCRalphabeta/CD19-depleted stem cell transplant. The rearrangement joins TRBV4-3 to TRBJ2-1, with 7 bases aligning to TRBD2. DNA for the CDR3: TGCGCCAGCAGCCAACCCACGGGCGGGAGCGCTTACAATGAGCAGTTCTTC. Its translation: CASSQPTGGSAYNEQFF.